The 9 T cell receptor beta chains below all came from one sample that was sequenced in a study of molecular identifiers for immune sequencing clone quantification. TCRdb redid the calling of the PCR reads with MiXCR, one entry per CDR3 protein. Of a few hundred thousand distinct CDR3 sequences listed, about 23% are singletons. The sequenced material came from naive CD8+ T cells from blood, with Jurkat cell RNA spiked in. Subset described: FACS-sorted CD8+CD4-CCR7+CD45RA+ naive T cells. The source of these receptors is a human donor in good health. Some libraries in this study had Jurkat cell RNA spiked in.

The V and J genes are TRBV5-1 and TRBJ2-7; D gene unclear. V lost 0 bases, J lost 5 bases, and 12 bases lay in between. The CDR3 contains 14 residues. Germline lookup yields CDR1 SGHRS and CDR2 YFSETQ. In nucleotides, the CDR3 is TGCGCCAGCAGCTTGGTTGAAGTTCGTAACGAGCAGTACTTC. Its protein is CASSLVEVRNEQYF.

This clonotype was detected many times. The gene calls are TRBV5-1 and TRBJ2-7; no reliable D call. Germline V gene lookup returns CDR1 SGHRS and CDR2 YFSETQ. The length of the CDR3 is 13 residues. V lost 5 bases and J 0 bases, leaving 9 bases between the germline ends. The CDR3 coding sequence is TGCGCCAGCAGGGCGCCCAGCTCCTACGAGCAGTACTTC. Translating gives CASRAPSSYEQYF.

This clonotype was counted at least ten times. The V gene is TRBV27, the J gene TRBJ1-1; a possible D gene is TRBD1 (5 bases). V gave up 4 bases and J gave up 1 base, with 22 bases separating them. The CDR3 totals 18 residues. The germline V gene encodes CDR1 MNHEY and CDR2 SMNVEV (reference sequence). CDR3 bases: TGTGCCAGCAGTTCTTATTGGGCCACGGATGGGGCGAACACTGAAGCTTTCTTT. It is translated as CASSSYWATDGANTEAFF.

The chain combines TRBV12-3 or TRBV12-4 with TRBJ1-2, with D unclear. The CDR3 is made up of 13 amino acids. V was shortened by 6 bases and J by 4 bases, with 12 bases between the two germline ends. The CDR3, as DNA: TGTGCCAGCAGCCCGAGACAAGCCTATGGCTACACCTTC. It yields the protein CASSPRQAYGYTF.

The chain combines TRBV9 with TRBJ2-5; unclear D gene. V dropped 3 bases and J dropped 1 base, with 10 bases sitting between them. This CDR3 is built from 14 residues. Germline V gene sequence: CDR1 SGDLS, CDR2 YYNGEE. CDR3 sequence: CASSGTGTQETQYF. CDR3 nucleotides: TGTGCCAGCAGCGGGACGGGCACCCAAGAGACCCAGTACTTC.

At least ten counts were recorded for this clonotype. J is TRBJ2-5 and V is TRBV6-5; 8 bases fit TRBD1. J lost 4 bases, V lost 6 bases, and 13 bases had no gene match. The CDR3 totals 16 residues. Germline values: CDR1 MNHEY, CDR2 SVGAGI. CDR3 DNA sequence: TGTGCCAGCAGCCCAACTCCAGCCAGGGGGCGAGAGACCCAGTACTTC. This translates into CASSPTPARGRETQYF.

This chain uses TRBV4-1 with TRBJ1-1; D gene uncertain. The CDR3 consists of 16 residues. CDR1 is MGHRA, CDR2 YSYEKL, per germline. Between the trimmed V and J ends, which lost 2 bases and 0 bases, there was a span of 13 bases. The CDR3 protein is CASSQKTGIMNTEAFF. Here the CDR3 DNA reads TGCGCCAGCAGCCAAAAGACGGGGATAATGAACACTGAAGCTTTCTTT.

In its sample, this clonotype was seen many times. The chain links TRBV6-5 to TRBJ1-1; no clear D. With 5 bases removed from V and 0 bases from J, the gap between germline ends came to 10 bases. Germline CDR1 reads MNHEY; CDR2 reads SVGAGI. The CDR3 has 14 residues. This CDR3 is CASSVSALNTEAFF. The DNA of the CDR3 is TGTGCCAGCAGTGTCAGCGCGCTGAACACTGAAGCTTTCTTT.

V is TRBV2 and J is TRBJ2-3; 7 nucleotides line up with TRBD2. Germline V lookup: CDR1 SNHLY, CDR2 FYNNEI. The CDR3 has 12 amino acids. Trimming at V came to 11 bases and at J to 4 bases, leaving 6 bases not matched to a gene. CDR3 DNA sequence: TGTGCCGCCGACACTAGCGCAGATACGCAGTATTTT. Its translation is CAADTSADTQYF. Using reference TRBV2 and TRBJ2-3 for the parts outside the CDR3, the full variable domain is EPEVTQTPSHQVTQMGQEVILRCVPISNHLYFYWYRQILGQKVEFLVSFYNNEISEKSEIFDDQFSVERPDGSNFTLKIRSTKLEDSAMYFCAADTSADTQYFGPGTRLTVL.